This TCR beta chain derives from a study of blood T cell repertoires in COVID-19. In the study overall: Italy, Spain and the United States were the sources of the convalescent and acute COVID-19 samples.

The assay was immunoSEQ multiplex PCR, and TCRdb's table has in-frame clones only and misses some. The sample includes approximately 90,000 clones, roughly 83% of them seen just once. Deletions cut 3 bases from V and 1 base from J, with 9 bases between. The germline V gene encodes CDR1 GTSNPN and CDR2 SVGIG (reference sequence). This CDR3 is built from 13 residues. This TCR derives from a woman older than 75 with active or convalescent COVID-19. The specimen was peripheral blood. J is TRBJ1-1 and V is TRBV30, with D perhaps TRBD1 (5 bases). Here the CDR3 reads CAWSRGTNTEAFF. The CDR3 DNA reads TGTGCCTGGAGCCGGGGGACGAACACTGAAGCTTTCTTT. Complete variable domain (other parts from reference TRBV30 and TRBJ1-1): SQTIHQWPATLVQPVGSPLSLECTVEGTSNPNLYWYRQAAGRGLQLLFYSVGIGQISSEVPQNLSASRPQDRQFILSSKKLLLSDSGFYLCAWSRGTNTEAFFGQGTRLTVV.